This TCR beta chain originates from a study of blood T cell repertoires in COVID-19. The CDR3 contains 14 residues. V shed 4 bases and J 4 bases; nucleotides not matched to a gene: 8. CDR1 is GTSNPN and CDR2 is SVGIG in the germline V gene (reference sequence). Per the original data handling: By means of reference gene primer amplification, nucleated cell counts were estimated. Sequencing was performed with immunoSEQ multiplex PCR; in TCRdb, only in-frame clones are kept and a portion is missing. V and J calls and clone size are those listed in that table; D and trimming were worked out from the DNA. This table has around 290,000 clones, more than 85% appearing once.

The specimen sequenced was peripheral blood. The V gene is TRBV30, the J gene TRBJ2-7, with 9 bases identical to TRBD2. The source is a man between 35 and 55 years old with acute or convalescent COVID-19. The CDR3 nucleotides are TGTGCCTGGAATATGGGTAGCGGGGGTTACGAGCAGTACTTC. Protein: CAWNMGSGGYEQYF.